The clone carrying this T cell receptor beta chain was seen repeatedly, ten times or more. The antigen is unknown. This clone may be a read error of a much larger clone one base away. The conserved phenylalanine or tryptophan normally closing the CDR3 is absent here, so this likely arose from a read error. This record comes from a study of CD8+CD57+ T cells in acquired aplastic anemia. The wider study: The sorted CD4+ and CD8+ cells yielded an average roughly 3 ug of DNA.

CDR3 and TCR beta VDJ profiling relied on genomic DNA as the template. TCRdb itself ran the reads through MiXCR, one entry per CDR3 protein. Counted here are about 130,000 distinct CDR3 sequences, 48% occurring once; the ten biggest clones make up 2% to 3%. Points from the study as a whole: Shared by patients and controls, approximately 28 CD8+ CDR3s were abundant in patients.

The source is a human donor in good health, serving as a control. The sequencing sample was made of sorted CD4+, CD8+, or CD8+CD57+ T cells (not recorded which) from PBMCs.

The CDR3 region has the DNA TGTGCCAGTAGTATCCCACAGGGTACTGAAGCTTTCCTT. It translates to CASSIPQGTEAFL. The chain combines TRBV19 with TRBJ1-1; TRBD1 might be the D (6 bases). Deletions cut 3 bases from V and 5 bases from J, with 10 bases between. Germline V gives CDR1 LNHDA, CDR2 SQIVND (reference sequence). CDR3 length: 13 residues.